What follows describes a single T cell receptor beta chain. CDR3 size: 15 residues. V was pared by 3 bases and J by 0 bases, with 6 bases between. The V gene's germline CDR1 is LNHDA and CDR2 SQIVND (reference sequence). Measured with immunoSEQ multiplex PCR; TCRdb has only the in-frame clones, and not every one. The table records tens of thousands of clones, 80% to 90% of them present only once. This specimen comes from a study of blood T cell repertoires in COVID-19. Study-wide context: Sites in the United States, Italy and Spain provided acute and convalescent COVID-19 samples. T cells, B-cell-depleted T cells, or PBMCs supplied cDNA or gDNA.

The rearrangement joins TRBV19 to TRBJ2-6; D is undetermined. Sequenced input: peripheral blood. This TCR was sampled from a man older than 75 with acute or convalescent COVID-19. The CDR3 loop reads CASSIGASGANVLTF. CDR3 DNA sequence: TGTGCCAGTAGTATTGGAGCCTCTGGGGCCAACGTCCTGACTTTC.